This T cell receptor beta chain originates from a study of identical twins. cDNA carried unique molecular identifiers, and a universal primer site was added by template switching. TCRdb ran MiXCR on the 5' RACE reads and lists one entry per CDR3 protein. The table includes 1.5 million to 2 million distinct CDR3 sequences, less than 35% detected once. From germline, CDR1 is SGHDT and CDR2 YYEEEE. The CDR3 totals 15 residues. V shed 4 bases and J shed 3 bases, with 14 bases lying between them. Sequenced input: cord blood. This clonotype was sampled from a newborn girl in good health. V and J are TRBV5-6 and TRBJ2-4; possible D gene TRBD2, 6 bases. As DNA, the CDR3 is TGTGCCAGCAGCACCCCGGGACTGGGCAAAAACATTCAGTACTTC. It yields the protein CASSTPGLGKNIQYF.